Listed here is a single TCR beta chain. Germline V gene data show CDR1 as SGDLS and CDR2 as YYNGEE. V shed 0 bases, J shed 8 bases, and the junction held 8 bases outside the gene matches. The CDR3 is 16 residues long. These data originate in a study of blood T cell repertoires in COVID-19. The assay was immunoSEQ multiplex PCR, and TCRdb's table has in-frame clones only and misses some. The sample yields 140,000 to 150,000 clones, about 90% seen once. The receptor was derived from a woman aged 40 to 55 who had been exposed to COVID-19. Sequencing was carried out using PBMCs or T cells enriched from blood (not recorded which). V and J are TRBV9 and TRBJ2-1; 10 bases fit TRBD2. The CDR3 nucleotides read TGTGCCAGCAGCGTAGGTCTAGCGGGAGTTATCGATGAGCAGTTCTTC. Protein product: CASSVGLAGVIDEQFF.